The 24 T cell receptor beta chains in this list originate from one sample, sequenced in a study of blood T cell repertoires in COVID-19. Produced via immunoSEQ multiplex PCR; TCRdb's table is partial and in-frame only. The sample records about 480,000 clones, approximately 92% being singletons. The sequenced sample consisted of peripheral blood. Every receptor here comes from a man between 18 and 29 years old with COVID-19, enrolled during active disease.

This clone was observed once. The V call is TRBV4-1, the J call TRBJ2-1; 13 nucleotides line up with TRBD2. This CDR3 has 16 amino acids. Per the germline V gene, CDR1 is MGHRA and CDR2 is YSYEKL. V shed 1 base and J 7 bases; nucleotides not matched to a gene: 4. CDR3 residues: CASSQGGLAGANEQFF. Written as DNA, the CDR3 is TGCGCCAGCAGCCAAGGCGGACTAGCGGGAGCTAATGAGCAGTTCTTC.

V and J are TRBV27 and TRBJ1-4; TRBD1 is a possible D gene (5 bases). The V gene's germline CDR1 is MNHEY and CDR2 SMNVEV (reference sequence). The V gene lost 6 bases and the J gene lost 5 bases, with 22 bases spanning the gap. The length of the CDR3 is 17 residues. The CDR3 region has the DNA TGTGCCAGCAGCCAATTCTCACCGGAACAGGAAAATGAAAAACTGTTTTTT. Its protein product is CASSQFSPEQENEKLFF. Full variable domain (missing parts from reference TRBV27 and TRBJ1-4): EAQVTQNPRYLITVTGKKLTVTCSQNMNHEYMSWYRQDPGLGLRQIYYSMNVEVTDKGDVPEGYKVSRKEKRNFPLILESPSPNQTSLYFCASSQFSPEQENEKLFFGSGTQLSVL.

This chain links TRBV12-3 or TRBV12-4 with TRBJ1-5; D is undetermined. Trimming pared 6 bases from V and 0 bases from J, leaving 6 bases between. The CDR3 has 13 amino acids. DNA of the CDR3: TGTGCCAGCAGAGAGTATAGCAATCAGCCCCAGCATTTT. This codes for CASREYSNQPQHF.

The V gene is TRBV10-2, the J gene TRBJ2-3; D possibly corresponds to TRBD1 (5 bases). V gave up 6 bases and J gave up 4 bases, with 8 bases separating them. CDR1 is WSHSY and CDR2 is SAAADI in the germline V gene. There are 12 residues in the CDR3. As DNA, the CDR3 is TGCGCCAGCAGAACAGGCGCAGATACGCAGTATTTT. Protein product: CASRTGADTQYF.

The chain is built from TRBV7-2 and TRBJ2-2, with a tentative D call TRBD1 (6 bases). This CDR3 region has 15 residues. Trimming left V 3 bases short and J 4 bases short, with 12 bases between. CDR1 SGHTA and CDR2 FQGNSA come from the germline V gene. CDR3 DNA sequence: TGTGCCAGCAGCTTGATCCAGGGGTCCACCGGGGAGCTGTTTTTT. Encoded protein: CASSLIQGSTGELFF.

The chain combines TRBV2 with TRBJ2-5; 7 nucleotides align to TRBD2. Germline CDR1 reads SNHLY; CDR2 reads FYNNEI. Germline trimming cut 7 bases from V and 4 bases from J; bases unmatched to any gene: 15. This CDR3 spans 16 amino acids. The CDR3 DNA follows: TGTGCCAGCATGCAGACTAGCTTTGTTAATAGAGAGACCCAGTACTTC. This gives the protein CASMQTSFVNRETQYF.

The chain employs TRBV10-1 and TRBJ2-1; 13 nucleotides align to TRBD2. The CDR3 is made up of 12 amino acids. Trimming took 6 bases from V and 13 from J; bases not matched to a gene: 3. Germline V gene data show CDR1 as WNHNN and CDR2 as SYGVQD (reference sequence). This CDR3 is CASRGLAGPQFF. CDR3 DNA: TGCGCCAGCAGGGGACTAGCGGGACCACAGTTCTTC.

V and J are TRBV4-1 and TRBJ1-2; D might be TRBD1 (5 bases). Germline V gives CDR1 MGHRA, CDR2 YSYEKL. The V end was cut by 4 bases, the J end by 2 bases, with 11 bases between. This CDR3 contains 14 residues. CDR3 in DNA: TGCGCCAGCAGCCCCCCCGACAGAAACTATGGCTACACCTTC. Encoded protein: CASSPPDRNYGYTF.

The chain uses TRBV7-9 and TRBJ2-1; D may be TRBD2 (6 bases). V lost 1 base, J lost 2 bases, and 12 bases lay in between. CDR3 length equals 16 residues. Germline-derived CDR1 and CDR2 are SEHNR and FQNEAQ (reference sequence). The CDR3 DNA reads as TGTGCCAGCAGCTTAGTCGGGGGAGACACCTACAATGAGCAGTTCTTC. The encoded protein is CASSLVGGDTYNEQFF.

The chain has TRBV5-1 and TRBJ2-5; perhaps TRBD2 as D (5 bases). This CDR3 is 15 amino acids long. Per the germline V gene, CDR1 is SGHRS and CDR2 is YFSETQ. Trimming took off 4 bases at V and 4 bases at J, with 17 bases between the two ends. The CDR3: CASSARLGGRETQYF. The CDR3 region has the DNA TGCGCCAGCAGCGCCCGATTGGGTGGGAGAGAGACCCAGTACTTC.

CDR3 DNA: TGTGCCAGCAGCTTTATAGCGGGGGTCCGAGAGACCCAGTACTTC. Protein sequence: CASSFIAGVRETQYF. The chain carries TRBV5-6 and TRBJ2-5; 9 bases fit TRBD2. J gave up 4 bases and V 2 bases, and 6 bases lay outside the gene matches. There are 15 residues in the CDR3. The germline V gene has CDR1 SGHDT and CDR2 YYEEEE.

This chain connects TRBV19 to TRBJ1-5; 7 bases align to TRBD1. Germline V lookup: CDR1 LNHDA, CDR2 SQIVND (reference sequence). CDR3 length equals 18 residues. V trimming: 1 base; J trimming: 1 base; junction bases outside the gene matches: 10. CDR3 protein: CASSIGQGAGGSNQPQHF. The CDR3, as DNA: TGTGCCAGTAGTATAGGACAGGGCGCGGGGGGAAGCAATCAGCCCCAGCATTTT.

This chain links TRBV6-1 with TRBJ2-1; 14 bases are a match to TRBD2. J was trimmed by 9 bases and V by 4 bases; bases with no gene match: 8. The CDR3 has 16 amino acids. Germline loops: CDR1 MNHNS, CDR2 SASEGT. CDR3 coding DNA: TGTGCCAGCAGTGTGCAGACTAGCGGGGGGGCTGCTGAGCAGTTCTTC. This sequence encodes CASSVQTSGGAAEQFF.

The chain couples TRBV7-9 to TRBJ2-7, with 7 nucleotides matching TRBD2. Germline CDR1 reads SEHNR; CDR2 reads FQNEAQ (reference sequence). The CDR3 consists of 14 residues. V dropped 4 bases and J dropped 4; count of bases not matched to a gene: 7. The CDR3 nucleotides read TGTGCCAGCAGCTCCCGGACCGGGGGGTACGAGCAGTACTTC. Protein sequence: CASSSRTGGYEQYF.

The V gene is TRBV21-1, the J gene TRBJ1-2. TRBV21-1 is deemed a pseudogene. This CDR3 region has 14 residues. The CDR3 coding sequence is TGTGCCAGCAGCAAACAAGGGGGGGACTATGGCTACACCTTC. Translated: CASSKQGGDYGYTF.

The chain couples TRBV7-9 to TRBJ1-1; D gene uncertain. Germline V gene lookup returns CDR1 SEHNR and CDR2 FQNEAQ (reference sequence). This CDR3 region has 15 residues. The V end was cut by 1 base, the J end by 2 bases, with 11 bases between. The CDR3 reads CASSLVMGKNTEAFF. The CDR3 nucleotides read TGTGCCAGCAGCTTAGTTATGGGCAAAAACACTGAAGCTTTCTTT.

This chain joins TRBV4-1 and TRBJ2-7, with D maybe TRBD2 (6 bases). This CDR3 contains 15 residues. Germline CDR1 MGHRA, CDR2 YSYEKL. The germline V and J ends were trimmed by 5 bases and 7 bases, with 21 bases remaining between them. CDR3 nucleotides: TGCGCCAGCAGCACCGTTCAGGGACTCCCGTCAGAGCAGTACTTC. Encoded protein: CASSTVQGLPSEQYF.

Remarks on this clone: No DNA is shown, since the ends of the CDR3 on it are uncertain; the CDR3 is the one TCRdb lists. This chain uses TRBV3-1 (or the pseudogene TRBV3-2) with TRBJ2-5; the table's D call of TRBD2 was not tested on the DNA. Ends included, the CDR3 has 16 residues. The germline gives CDR1 LGHDT, CDR2 YNNKEL (reference sequence). The CDR3 sequence is CASSSSRALLRETQYF.

The chain has TRBV16 and TRBJ2-7; 7 positions agree with TRBD2. Germline V lookup: CDR1 KGHSY, CDR2 FQNENV. J lost 4 bases, V lost 4 bases, and 4 bases had no gene match. CDR3 length: 13 residues. In nucleotides, the CDR3 is TGTGCCAGCAGCCCGGGACTATCTTACGAGCAGTACTTC. Amino acid sequence: CASSPGLSYEQYF. The variable domain in full, completed from reference TRBV16 and TRBJ2-7, reads GEEVAQTPKHLVRGEGQKAKLYCAPIKGHSYVFWYQQVLKNEFKFLISFQNENVFDETGMPKERFSAKCLPNSPCSLEIQATKLEDSAVYFCASSPGLSYEQYFGPGTRLTVT.

The chain carries TRBV12-5 and TRBJ2-2, with TRBD2 matching over 14 bases. The CDR3 has 18 amino acids. V shed 6 bases, J shed 2 bases, and the junction held 8 bases outside the gene matches. Germline assignment: CDR1 LGHNT and CDR2 FRNRAP. The CDR3 nucleotides are TGTGCTAGTGGGTCACCGGGACTAGCGGGAGTTAACACCGGGGAGCTGTTTTTT. This encodes CASGSPGLAGVNTGELFF.

V and J are TRBV9 and TRBJ1-6, with TRBD1 matching 9 bases. The germline V gene has CDR1 SGDLS and CDR2 YYNGEE. V dropped 0 bases and J dropped 7; count of bases not matched to a gene: 2. The CDR3 spans 15 residues. Here the CDR3 reads CASSVEGTGNSPLHF. The CDR3 coding sequence is TGTGCCAGCAGCGTAGAAGGGACAGGGAATTCACCCCTCCACTTT.

This clone was observed a few times. This sequence joins TRBV5-4 and TRBJ2-7; tentatively, D is TRBD2 (5 bases). CDR1 is SGHNT and CDR2 is YYREEE in the germline V gene (reference sequence). This CDR3 is 13 amino acids long. V lost 3 bases to trimming and J lost 2 bases, with 9 bases between them. The CDR3 is CASSYDGTYEQYF. CDR3 sequence (DNA): TGTGCCAGCAGCTATGACGGGACCTACGAGCAGTACTTC.

This clone has more than one count but fewer than ten. The chain couples TRBV7-9 to TRBJ2-6; the match to TRBD1 covers 10 bases. Germline CDR1 is SEHNR and CDR2 is FQNEAQ (reference sequence). With V trimmed by 4 bases and J by 4 bases, 13 bases remained unmatched. The CDR3 contains 19 residues. CDR3 in DNA: TGTGCCAGCAGCTCGGTCCACGCCGGGACAGGGGTAGGGGCCAACGTCCTGACTTTC. Amino acid sequence: CASSSVHAGTGVGANVLTF.

The V and J genes are TRBV30 and TRBJ1-4, with D possibly matching TRBD1 (5 bases). Trimming took off 8 bases at V and 4 bases at J, with 14 bases between the two ends. Germline CDR1 GTSNPN, CDR2 SVGIG (reference sequence). The CDR3 has 13 amino acids. The CDR3, as DNA: TGTGCCGGCTTACAGGCCTATAATGAAAAACTGTTTTTT. Its protein product is CAGLQAYNEKLFF.